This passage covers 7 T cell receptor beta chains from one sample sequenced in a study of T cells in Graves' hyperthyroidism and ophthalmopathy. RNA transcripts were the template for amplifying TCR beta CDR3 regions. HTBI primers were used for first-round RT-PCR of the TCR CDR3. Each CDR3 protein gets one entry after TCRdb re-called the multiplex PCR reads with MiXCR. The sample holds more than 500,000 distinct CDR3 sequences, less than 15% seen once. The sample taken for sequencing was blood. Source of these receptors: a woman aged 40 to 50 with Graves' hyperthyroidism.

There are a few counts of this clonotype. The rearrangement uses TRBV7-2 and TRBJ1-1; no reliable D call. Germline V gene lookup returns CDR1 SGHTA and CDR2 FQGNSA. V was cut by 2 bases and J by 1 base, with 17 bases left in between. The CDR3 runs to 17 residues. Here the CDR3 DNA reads TGTGCCAGCAGCTTACACTACCACGCCCGACCGAACACTGAAGCTTTCTTT. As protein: CASSLHYHARPNTEAFF.

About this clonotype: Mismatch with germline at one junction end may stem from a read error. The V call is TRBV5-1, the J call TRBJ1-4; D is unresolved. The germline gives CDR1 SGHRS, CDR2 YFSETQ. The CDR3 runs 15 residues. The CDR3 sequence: CASSFTSATNGKLFF. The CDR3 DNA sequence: TGCGCCAGCAGCTTCACTTCTGCGACTAATGGAAAACTGTTTTTT. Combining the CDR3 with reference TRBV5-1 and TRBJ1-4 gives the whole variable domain KAGVTQTPRYLIKTRGQQVTLSCSPISGHRSVSWYQQTPGQGLQFLFEYFSETQRNKGNFPGRFSGRQFSNSRSEMNVSTLELGDSALYLCASSFTSATNGKLFFGSGTQLSVL.

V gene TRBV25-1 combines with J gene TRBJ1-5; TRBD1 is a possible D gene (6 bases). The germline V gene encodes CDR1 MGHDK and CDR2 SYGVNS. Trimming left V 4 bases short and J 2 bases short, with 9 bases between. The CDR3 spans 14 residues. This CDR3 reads CASSGRGGNQPQHF. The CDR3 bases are TGTGCCAGCAGTGGCAGGGGAGGCAATCAGCCCCAGCATTTT. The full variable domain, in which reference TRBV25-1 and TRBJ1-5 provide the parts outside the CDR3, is EADIYQTPRYLVIGTGKKITLECSQTMGHDKMYWYQQDPGMELHLIHYSYGVNSTEKGDLSSESTVSRIRTEHFPLTLESARPSHTSQYLCASSGRGGNQPQHFGDGTRLSIL.

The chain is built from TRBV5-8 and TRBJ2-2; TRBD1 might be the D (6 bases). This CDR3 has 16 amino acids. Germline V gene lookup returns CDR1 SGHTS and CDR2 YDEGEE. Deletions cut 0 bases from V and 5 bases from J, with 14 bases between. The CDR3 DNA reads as TGTGCCAGCAGCTTGGTGGCGACAGGAGCGACCGGGGAGCTGTTTTTT. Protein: CASSLVATGATGELFF.

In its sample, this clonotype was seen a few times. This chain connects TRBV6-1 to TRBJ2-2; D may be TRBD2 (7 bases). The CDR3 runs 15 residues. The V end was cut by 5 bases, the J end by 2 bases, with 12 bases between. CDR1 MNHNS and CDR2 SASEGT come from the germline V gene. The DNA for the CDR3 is TGTGCCAGCAGTCCAGGGGAGGGTAACACCGGGGAGCTGTTTTTT. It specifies CASSPGEGNTGELFF.

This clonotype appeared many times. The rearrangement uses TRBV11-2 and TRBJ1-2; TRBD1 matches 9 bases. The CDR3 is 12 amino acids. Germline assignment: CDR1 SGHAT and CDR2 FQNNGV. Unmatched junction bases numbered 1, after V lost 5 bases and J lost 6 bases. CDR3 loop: CASSRDRDGYTF. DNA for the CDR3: TGTGCCAGCAGCCGGGACAGGGATGGCTACACCTTC.

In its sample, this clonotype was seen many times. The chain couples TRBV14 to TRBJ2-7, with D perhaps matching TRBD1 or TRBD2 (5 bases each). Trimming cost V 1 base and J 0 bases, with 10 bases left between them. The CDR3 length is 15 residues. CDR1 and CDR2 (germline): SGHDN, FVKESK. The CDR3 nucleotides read TGTGCCAGCAGCCAAGGGTTCGGGGCCTCCTACGAGCAGTACTTC. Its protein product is CASSQGFGASYEQYF.